This record covers a single T cell receptor (beta chain). Its target is not known. 60 Vbeta and 13 Jbeta primers were used in PCR. Only in-frame clones appear in the TCRdb table, and some are missing; sequencing was by immunoSEQ multiplex PCR. This table holds 150,000 to 200,000 clones, 76% found once. This entry is derived from a study of cytomegalovirus exposure and HLA in healthy donors. Overall study findings and caveats: There was a cluster of highly shared sequence variants that was likely a sequencing artifact. Because they were indistinguishable, some V segments, including TRBV6-2 and TRBV6-3, were excluded.

There were likely unrecorded immune exposures, though donors were nominally healthy when sampled. The CDR3 covers 15 residues. Germline CDR1 is SGHAT and CDR2 is FQNNGV. The V end lost 4 bases, the J end lost 0 bases, and 12 bases lay between the germline ends. Material: PBMCs. The TCR comes from a man between 18 and 29 years old in good health and CMV-seronegative. The gene calls are TRBV11-2 and TRBJ2-5; D possibly corresponds to TRBD2 (5 bases). Here the CDR3 reads CASSSGGLYQETQYF. Written as DNA, the CDR3 is TGTGCCAGCAGCTCTGGCGGGTTGTACCAAGAGACCCAGTACTTC.